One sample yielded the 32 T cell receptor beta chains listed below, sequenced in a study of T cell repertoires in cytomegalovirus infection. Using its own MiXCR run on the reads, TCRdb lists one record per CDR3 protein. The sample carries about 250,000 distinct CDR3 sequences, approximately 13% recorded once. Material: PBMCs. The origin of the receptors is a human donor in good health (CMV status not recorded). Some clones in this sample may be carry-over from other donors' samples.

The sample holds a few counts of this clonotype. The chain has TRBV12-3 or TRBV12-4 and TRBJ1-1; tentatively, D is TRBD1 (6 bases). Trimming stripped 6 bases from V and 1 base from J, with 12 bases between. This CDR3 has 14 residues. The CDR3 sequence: CASSRQQGNTEAFF. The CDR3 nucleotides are TGTGCCAGCAGCCGCCAACAGGGGAACACTGAAGCTTTCTTT.

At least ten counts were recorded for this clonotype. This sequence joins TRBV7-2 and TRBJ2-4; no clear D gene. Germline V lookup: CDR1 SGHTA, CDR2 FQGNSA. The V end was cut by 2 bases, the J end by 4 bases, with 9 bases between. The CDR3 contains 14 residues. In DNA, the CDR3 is TGTGCCAGCAGCTTAAGATTAGGGAAAAACATTCAGTACTTC. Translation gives CASSLRLGKNIQYF.

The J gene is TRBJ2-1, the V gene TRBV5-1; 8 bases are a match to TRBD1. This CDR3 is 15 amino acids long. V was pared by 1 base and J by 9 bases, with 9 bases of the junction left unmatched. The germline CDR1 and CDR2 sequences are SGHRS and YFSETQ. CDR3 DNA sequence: TGCGCCAGCAGCTTGAATCCAGGGGGCTCTGGTGAGCAGTTCTTC. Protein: CASSLNPGGSGEQFF.

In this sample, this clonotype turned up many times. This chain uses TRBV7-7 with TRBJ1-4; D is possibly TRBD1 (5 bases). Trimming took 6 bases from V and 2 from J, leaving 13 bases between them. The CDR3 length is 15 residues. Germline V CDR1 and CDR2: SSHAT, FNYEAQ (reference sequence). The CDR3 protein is CASSATGATNEKLFF. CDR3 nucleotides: TGTGCCAGCAGTGCTACCGGGGCGACTAATGAAAAACTGTTTTTT. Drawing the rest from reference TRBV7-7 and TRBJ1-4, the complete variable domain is GAGVSQSPRYKVTKRGQDVTLRCDPISSHATLYWYQQALGQGPEFLTYFNYEAQPDKSGLPSDRFSAERPEGSISTLTIQRTEQRDSAMYRCASSATGATNEKLFFGSGTQLSVL.

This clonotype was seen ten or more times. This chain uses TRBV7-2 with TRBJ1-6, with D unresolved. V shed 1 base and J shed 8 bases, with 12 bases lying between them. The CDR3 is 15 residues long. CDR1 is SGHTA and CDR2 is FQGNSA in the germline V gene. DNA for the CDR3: TGTGCCAGCAGCTTAGAATCCGGGCTGGATTCACCCCTCCACTTT. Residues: CASSLESGLDSPLHF.

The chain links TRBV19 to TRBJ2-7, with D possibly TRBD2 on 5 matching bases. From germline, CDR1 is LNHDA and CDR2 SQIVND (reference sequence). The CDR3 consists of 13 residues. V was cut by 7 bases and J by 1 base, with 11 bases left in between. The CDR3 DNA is TGTGCCAGTACCCCCGAGGGATCCTACGAGCAGTACTTC. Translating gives CASTPEGSYEQYF.

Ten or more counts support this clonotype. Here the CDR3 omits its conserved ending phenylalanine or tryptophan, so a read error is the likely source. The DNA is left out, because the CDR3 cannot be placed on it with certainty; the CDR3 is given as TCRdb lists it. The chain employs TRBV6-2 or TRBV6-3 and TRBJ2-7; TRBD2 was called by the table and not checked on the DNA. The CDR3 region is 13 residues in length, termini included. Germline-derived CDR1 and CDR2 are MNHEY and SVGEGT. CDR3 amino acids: CASSYSRVGTSSH.

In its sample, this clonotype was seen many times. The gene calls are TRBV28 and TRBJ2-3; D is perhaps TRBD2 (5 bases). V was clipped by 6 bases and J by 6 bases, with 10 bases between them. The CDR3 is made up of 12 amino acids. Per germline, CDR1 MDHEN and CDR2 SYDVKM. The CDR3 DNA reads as TGTGCCAGCAGCCTGAGCGGTGATACGCAGTATTTT. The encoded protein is CASSLSGDTQYF. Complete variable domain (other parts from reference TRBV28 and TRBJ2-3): DVKVTQSSRYLVKRTGEKVFLECVQDMDHENMFWYRQDPGLGLRLIYFSYDVKMKEKGDIPEGYSVSREKKERFSLILESASTNQTSMYLCASSLSGDTQYFGPGTRLTVL.

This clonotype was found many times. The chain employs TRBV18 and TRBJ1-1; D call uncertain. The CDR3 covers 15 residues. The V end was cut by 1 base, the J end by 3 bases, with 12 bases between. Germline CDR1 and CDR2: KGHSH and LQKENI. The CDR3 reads CASSPRAEVDTEAFF. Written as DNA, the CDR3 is TGTGCCAGCTCACCACGCGCGGAAGTAGACACTGAAGCTTTCTTT.

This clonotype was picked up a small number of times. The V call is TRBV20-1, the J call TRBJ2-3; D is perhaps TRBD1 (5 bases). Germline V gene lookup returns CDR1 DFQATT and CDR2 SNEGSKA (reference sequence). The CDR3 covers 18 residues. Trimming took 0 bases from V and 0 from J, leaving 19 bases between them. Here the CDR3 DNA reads TGCAGTGCTAGAGATTACTCCCGGCAGGGTCCTAGCACAGATACGCAGTATTTT. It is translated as CSARDYSRQGPSTDTQYF.

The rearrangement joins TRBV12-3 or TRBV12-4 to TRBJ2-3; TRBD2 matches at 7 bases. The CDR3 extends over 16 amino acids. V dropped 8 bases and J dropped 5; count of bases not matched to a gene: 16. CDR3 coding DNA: TGTGCCAGCCTCTCCTTTCGGGGGAGGGCCCAAGATACGCAGTATTTT. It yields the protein CASLSFRGRAQDTQYF.

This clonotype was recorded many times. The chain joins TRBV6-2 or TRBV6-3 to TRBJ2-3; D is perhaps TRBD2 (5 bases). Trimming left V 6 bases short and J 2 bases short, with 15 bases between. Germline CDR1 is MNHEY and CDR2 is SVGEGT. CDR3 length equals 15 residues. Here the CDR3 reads CASSSLAPSTDTQYF. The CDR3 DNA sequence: TGTGCCAGCAGCTCCCTAGCACCATCCACAGATACGCAGTATTTT.

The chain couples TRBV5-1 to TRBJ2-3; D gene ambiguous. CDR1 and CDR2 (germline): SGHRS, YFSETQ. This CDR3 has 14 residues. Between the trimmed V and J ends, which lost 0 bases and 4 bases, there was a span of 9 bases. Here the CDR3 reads CASSLDPPPDTQYF. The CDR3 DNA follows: TGCGCCAGCAGCTTGGACCCCCCCCCAGATACGCAGTATTTT.

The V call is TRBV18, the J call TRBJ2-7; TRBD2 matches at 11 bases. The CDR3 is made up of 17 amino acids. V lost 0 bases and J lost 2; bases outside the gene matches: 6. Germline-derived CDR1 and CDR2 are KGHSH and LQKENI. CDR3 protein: CASSPPTGTSGAYEQYF. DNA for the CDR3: TGTGCCAGCTCACCACCAACCGGGACTAGCGGTGCCTACGAGCAGTACTTC.

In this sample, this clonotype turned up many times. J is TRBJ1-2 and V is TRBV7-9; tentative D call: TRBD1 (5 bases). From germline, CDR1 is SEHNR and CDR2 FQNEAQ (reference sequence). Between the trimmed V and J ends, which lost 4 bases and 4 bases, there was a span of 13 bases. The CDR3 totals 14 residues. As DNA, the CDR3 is TGTGCCAGCAGCTCGCCAGGGAGTGGCTATGGCTACACCTTC. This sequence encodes CASSSPGSGYGYTF.

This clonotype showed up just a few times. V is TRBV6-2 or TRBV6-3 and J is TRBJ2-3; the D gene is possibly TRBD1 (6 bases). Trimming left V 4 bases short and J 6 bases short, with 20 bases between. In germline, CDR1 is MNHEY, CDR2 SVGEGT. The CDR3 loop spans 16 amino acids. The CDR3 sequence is CASSLGRAGVEDTQYF. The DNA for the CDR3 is TGTGCCAGCAGTTTAGGACGGGCAGGGGTAGAGGATACGCAGTATTTT.

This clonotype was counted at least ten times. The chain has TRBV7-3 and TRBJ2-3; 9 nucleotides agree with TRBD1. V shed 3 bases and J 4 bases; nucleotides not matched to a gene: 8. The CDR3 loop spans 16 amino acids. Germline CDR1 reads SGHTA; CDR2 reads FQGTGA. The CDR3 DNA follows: TGTGCCAGCAGCTTTATATCCGGGACAGGGTCAGATACGCAGTATTTT. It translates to CASSFISGTGSDTQYF.

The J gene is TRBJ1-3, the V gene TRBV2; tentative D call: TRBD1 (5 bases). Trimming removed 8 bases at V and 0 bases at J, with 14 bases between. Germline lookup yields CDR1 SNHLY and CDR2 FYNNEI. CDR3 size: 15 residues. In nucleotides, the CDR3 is TGTGCCAGCCGGCTGGACAAACCCTCTGGAAACACCATATATTTT. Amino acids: CASRLDKPSGNTIYF.

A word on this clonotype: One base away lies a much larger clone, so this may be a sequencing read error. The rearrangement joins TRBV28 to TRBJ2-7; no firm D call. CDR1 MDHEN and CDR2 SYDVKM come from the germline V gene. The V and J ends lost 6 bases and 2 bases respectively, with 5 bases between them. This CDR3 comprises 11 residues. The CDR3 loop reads CASSQPYEQYF. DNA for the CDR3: TGTGCCAGCAGCCAGCCCTACGAGCAGTACTTC.

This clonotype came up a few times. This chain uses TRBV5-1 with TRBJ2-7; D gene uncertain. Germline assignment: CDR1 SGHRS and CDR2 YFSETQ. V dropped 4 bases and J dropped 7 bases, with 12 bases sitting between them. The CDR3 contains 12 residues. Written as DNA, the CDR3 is TGCGCCAGCAGCGCAAAACAACATGAGCAGTACTTC. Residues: CASSAKQHEQYF.

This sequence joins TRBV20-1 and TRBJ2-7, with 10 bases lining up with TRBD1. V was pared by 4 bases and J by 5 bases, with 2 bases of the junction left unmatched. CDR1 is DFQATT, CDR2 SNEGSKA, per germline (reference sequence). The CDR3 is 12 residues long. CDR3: CSAKTGGHEQYF. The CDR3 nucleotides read TGCAGTGCTAAGACAGGGGGCCACGAGCAGTACTTC.

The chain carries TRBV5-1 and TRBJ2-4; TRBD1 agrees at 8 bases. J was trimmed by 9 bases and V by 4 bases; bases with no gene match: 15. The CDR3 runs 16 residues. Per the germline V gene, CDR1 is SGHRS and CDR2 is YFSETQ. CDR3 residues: CASSPTPGGEMGIQYF. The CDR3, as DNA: TGCGCCAGCAGCCCAACCCCAGGGGGCGAGATGGGCATTCAGTACTTC.

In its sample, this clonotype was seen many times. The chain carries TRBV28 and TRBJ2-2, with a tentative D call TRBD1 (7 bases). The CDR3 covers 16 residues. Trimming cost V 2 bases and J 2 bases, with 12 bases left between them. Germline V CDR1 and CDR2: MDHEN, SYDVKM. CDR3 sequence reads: CASSLRTGLNTGELFF. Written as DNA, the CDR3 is TGTGCCAGCAGTTTAAGGACAGGACTAAACACCGGGGAGCTGTTTTTT.

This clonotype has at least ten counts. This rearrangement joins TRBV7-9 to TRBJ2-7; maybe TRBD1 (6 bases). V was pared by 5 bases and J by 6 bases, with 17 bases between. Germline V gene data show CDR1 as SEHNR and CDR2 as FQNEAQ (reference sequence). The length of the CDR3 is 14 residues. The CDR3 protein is CASSLRNLQGEQYF. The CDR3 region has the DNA TGTGCCAGCAGCCTTCGCAACCTACAGGGCGAGCAGTACTTC.

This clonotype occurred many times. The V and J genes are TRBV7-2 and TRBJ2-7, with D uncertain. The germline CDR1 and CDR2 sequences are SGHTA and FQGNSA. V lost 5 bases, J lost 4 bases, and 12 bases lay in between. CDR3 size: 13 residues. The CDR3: CASSPGPSYEQYF. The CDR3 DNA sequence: TGTGCCAGCAGCCCCGGGCCCTCTTACGAGCAGTACTTC.

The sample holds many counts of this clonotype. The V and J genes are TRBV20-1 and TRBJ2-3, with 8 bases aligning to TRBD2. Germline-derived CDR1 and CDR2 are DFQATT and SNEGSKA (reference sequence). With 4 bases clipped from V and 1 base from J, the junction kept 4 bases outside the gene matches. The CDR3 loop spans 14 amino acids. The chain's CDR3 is CSATRREGTDTQYF. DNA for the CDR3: TGCAGTGCTACTAGGCGGGAGGGCACAGATACGCAGTATTTT.

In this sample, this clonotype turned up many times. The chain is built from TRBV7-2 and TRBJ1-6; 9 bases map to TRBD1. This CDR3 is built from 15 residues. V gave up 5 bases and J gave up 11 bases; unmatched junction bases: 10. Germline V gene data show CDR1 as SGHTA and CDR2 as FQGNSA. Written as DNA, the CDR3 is TGTGCCAGCAGCCCCCGGGACAGGGATGGCACACCCCTCCACTTT. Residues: CASSPRDRDGTPLHF. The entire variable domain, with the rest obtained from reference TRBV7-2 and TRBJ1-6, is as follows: GAGVSQSPSNKVTEKGKDVELRCDPISGHTALYWYRQSLGQGLEFLIYFQGNSAPDKSGLPSDRFSAERTGGSVSTLTIQRTQQEDSAVYLCASSPRDRDGTPLHFGNGTRLTVT.

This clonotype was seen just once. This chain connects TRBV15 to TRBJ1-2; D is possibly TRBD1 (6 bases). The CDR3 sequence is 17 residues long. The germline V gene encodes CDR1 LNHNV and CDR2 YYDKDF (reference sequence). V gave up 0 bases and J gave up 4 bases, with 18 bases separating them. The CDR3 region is CATSREGTGRHGYGYTF. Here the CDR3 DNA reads TGTGCCACCAGCAGAGAAGGAACAGGGCGTCACGGCTATGGCTACACCTTC.

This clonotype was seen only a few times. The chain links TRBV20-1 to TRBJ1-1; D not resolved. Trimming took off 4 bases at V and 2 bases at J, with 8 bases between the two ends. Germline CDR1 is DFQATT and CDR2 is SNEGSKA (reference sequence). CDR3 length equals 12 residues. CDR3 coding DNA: TGCAGTGCTACTTCCCTAAACACTGAAGCTTTCTTT. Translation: CSATSLNTEAFF.

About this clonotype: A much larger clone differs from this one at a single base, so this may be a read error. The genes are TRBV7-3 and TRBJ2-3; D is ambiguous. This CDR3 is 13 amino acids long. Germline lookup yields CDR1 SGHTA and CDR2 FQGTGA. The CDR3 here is CASSVTYTDTRYF. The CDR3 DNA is TGTGCCAGCAGCGTGACTTACACAGATACGCGGTATTTT.

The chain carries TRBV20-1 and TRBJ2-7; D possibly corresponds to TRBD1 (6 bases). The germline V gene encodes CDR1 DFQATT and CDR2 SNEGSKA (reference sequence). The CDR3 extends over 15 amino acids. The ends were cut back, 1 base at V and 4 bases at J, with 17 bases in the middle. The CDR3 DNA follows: TGCAGTGCTAGAGTACCGACAGGTTCTTCTTACGAGCAGTACTTC. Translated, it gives CSARVPTGSSYEQYF.

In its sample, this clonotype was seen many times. CDR3: CASSSMRGRQTGELFF. As DNA, the CDR3 is TGTGCCAGCAGCTCCATGAGGGGACGACAGACCGGGGAGCTGTTTTTT. The chain recombines TRBV7-3 with TRBJ2-2; either TRBD1 or TRBD2 may fit D (5 bases each). Germline lookup yields CDR1 SGHTA and CDR2 FQGTGA. V was shortened by 4 bases and J by 5 bases, with 17 bases between the two germline ends. The CDR3 length is 16 residues.